This T cell receptor (beta chain) originates from a study of OX40 agonist ivuxolimab in advanced cancers. Study information: Treatment received earlier with anti-PD-1, anti-PD-L1 or anti-CTLA-4 agents was allowed, and approximately 40% had some. Overall study results and limits: Doses of 0.1 to 3.0 mg/kg were accompanied by clonal expansion of CD4+ and CD8+ blood T cells by week 6. Low normalized T-cell clonal expansion was also seen in some nonresponders.

Data came from immunoSEQ multiplex PCR; TCRdb stores just in-frame clones and leaves some out. The data contain about 64,000 clones, 80% to 90% of them seen just once; the ten biggest clones take up about 3%. Trimming removed 2 bases from V and 15 bases from J, with 17 bases in between. The CDR3 is 13 residues long. Germline V gene data show CDR1 as SGHNT and CDR2 as YENEEA. On this clone: Its specificity is unknown.

V usage is TRBV11-3 and J usage is TRBJ2-1; D not certain. The sample in question was CD4+ or CD8+ T cells sorted from blood, obtained in a trial of the OX40 agonist ivuxolimab. This TCR came from an adult with an advanced solid tumor such as melanoma, head and neck, liver or kidney cancer. CDR3: CASSLTLTSRPFF. DNA for the CDR3: TGTGCCAGCAGCTTAACCCTTACCTCCCGTCCGTTCTTC.